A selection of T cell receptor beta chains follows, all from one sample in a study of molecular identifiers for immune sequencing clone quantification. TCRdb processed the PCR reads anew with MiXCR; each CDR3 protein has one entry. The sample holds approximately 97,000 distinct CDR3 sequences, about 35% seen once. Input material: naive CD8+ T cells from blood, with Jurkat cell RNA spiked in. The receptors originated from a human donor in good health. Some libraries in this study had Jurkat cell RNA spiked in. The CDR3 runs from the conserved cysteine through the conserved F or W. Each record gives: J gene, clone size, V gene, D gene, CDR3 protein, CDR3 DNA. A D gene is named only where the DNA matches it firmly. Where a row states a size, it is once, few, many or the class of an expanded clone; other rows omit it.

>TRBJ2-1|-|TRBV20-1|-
CSASDGGPFGNEQFF
TGCAGTGCTAGTGATGGAGGGCCTTTCGGCAATGAGCAGTTCTTC
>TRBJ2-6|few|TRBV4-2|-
CASSQDESGANVLTF
TGTGCCAGCAGCCAAGATGAGTCAGGGGCCAACGTCCTGACTTTC
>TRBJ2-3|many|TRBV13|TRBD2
CASSHGTSDYTQYF
TGTGCCAGCAGCCACGGGACTAGCGATTATACGCAGTATTTT
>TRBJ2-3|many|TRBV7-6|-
CASSTWDMGTDTQYF
TGTGCCAGCAGCACATGGGACATGGGCACAGATACGCAGTATTTT
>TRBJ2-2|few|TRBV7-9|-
CASRGLPGELFF
TGTGCCAGCAGGGGTCTACCCGGGGAGCTGTTTTTT
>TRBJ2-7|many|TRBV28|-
CASSIQGYEQYF
TGTGCCAGCAGCATCCAGGGGTACGAGCAGTACTTC
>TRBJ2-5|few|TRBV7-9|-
CASSSHWQRRWEETQYF
TGTGCCAGCAGCTCCCATTGGCAACGGAGGTGGGAAGAGACCCAGTACTTC
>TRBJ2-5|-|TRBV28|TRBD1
CASSYPSAGGLETQYF
TGTGCCAGCAGCTACCCCTCGGCAGGGGGTTTGGAGACCCAGTACTTC
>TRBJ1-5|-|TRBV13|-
CASSLGRPSPNQPQHF
TGTGCCAGCAGCTTGGGACGACCGAGCCCGAATCAGCCCCAGCATTTT
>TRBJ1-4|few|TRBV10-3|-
CAISDSGEVSEKLFF
TGTGCCATCAGTGATTCAGGGGAAGTCAGTGAAAAACTGTTTTTT
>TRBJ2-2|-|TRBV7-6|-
CASSLRRSNNPNIGELFF
TGTGCCAGCAGCTTACGACGGTCCAACAACCCGAACATCGGGGAGTTGTTTTTT
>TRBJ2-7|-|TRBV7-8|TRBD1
CASSLNEDRGFGEQYF
TGTGCCAGCAGCTTAAACGAGGACAGGGGATTCGGCGAGCAGTACTTC
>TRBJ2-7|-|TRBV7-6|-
CASSLVRGVGDEQYF
TGTGCCAGCAGCTTAGTTCGCGGCGTAGGCGACGAGCAGTACTTC
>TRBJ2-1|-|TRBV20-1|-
CSAVGYSYNEQFF
TGCAGTGCTGTGGGGTATTCCTACAATGAGCAGTTCTTC
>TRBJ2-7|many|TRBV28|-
CASGWEDYEQYF
TGTGCCAGCGGTTGGGAGGACTACGAGCAGTACTTC
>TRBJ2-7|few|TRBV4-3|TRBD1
CASSQEFSGTGGWEQYF
TGCGCCAGCAGCCAAGAGTTTTCCGGGACAGGGGGCTGGGAGCAGTACTTC
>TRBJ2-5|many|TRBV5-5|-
CASSPGPSQETQYF
TGTGCCAGCAGCCCGGGCCCCAGCCAAGAGACCCAGTACTTC
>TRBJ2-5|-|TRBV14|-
CASSQEWGAGETQYF
TGTGCCAGCAGCCAAGAATGGGGGGCGGGAGAGACCCAGTACTTC
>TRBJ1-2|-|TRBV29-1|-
CSVEVPPPARGYTF
TGCAGCGTTGAGGTTCCCCCCCCCGCGAGGGGCTACACCTTC
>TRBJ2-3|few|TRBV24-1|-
CATSAHEYPSTDTQYF
TGTGCCACCAGTGCCCACGAATACCCTAGCACAGATACGCAGTATTTT
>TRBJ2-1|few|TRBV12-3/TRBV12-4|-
CASSLEGLDEQFF
TGTGCCAGCTCACTAGAGGGCCTAGATGAGCAGTTCTTC
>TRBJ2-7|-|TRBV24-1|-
CATSDTGFEQYF
TGTGCCACCAGTGATACCGGGTTCGAGCAGTACTTC
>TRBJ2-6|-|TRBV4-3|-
CASSQGWSASGANVLTF
TGCGCCAGCAGCCAAGGGTGGAGTGCCTCTGGGGCCAACGTCCTGACTTTC
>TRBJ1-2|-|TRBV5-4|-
CASSLLQAVEGYTF
TGTGCCAGCAGCTTGTTACAGGCTGTGGAGGGCTACACCTTC
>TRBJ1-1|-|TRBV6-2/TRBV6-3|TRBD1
CASNRILTGTGTEAFF
TGTGCCAGCAACCGAATCTTGACAGGGACCGGCACTGAAGCTTTCTTT
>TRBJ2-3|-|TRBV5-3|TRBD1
CASSFPYNRGGTDTQYF
TGTGCCAGCAGCTTTCCCTACAACAGGGGTGGCACAGATACGCAGTATTTT
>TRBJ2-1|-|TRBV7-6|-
CASSLLAVSNEQFF
TGTGCCAGCAGCTTATTAGCGGTGAGCAATGAGCAGTTCTTC
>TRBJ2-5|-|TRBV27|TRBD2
CASSSWTSGTETQYF
TGTGCCAGCAGTTCCTGGACTAGCGGGACGGAGACCCAGTACTTC
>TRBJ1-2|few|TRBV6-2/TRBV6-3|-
CASSYVRLNGYTF
TGTGCCAGCAGTTATGTGCGTCTTAATGGCTACACCTTC